The present T cell receptor (beta chain) was sequenced within a study of OX40 agonist ivuxolimab in advanced cancers. Study in general: Hepatocellular carcinoma, melanoma, renal cell or head and neck cancer was diagnosed in the dose-escalation patients.

Study-wide findings and caveats: At 0.1 to 3.0 mg/kg and by week 6, clonal expansion occurred in CD4+ and CD8+ blood T cells.

TCRdb's table, derived via immunoSEQ multiplex PCR, lists solely in-frame clones and lacks some. The repertoire holds 65,000 to 90,000 clones, less than 95% seen once, with roughly 8.7% in the top ten. V lost 6 bases, J lost 4 bases, and 12 bases lay in between. CDR1 is MDHEN, CDR2 SYDVKM, per germline. CDR3 length equals 13 residues. As regards this clone: Its antigen is not known. The same CDR3 also results from other DNA sequences found in this sample.

The clonotype was recovered from an adult with an advanced solid tumor such as melanoma, head and neck, liver or kidney cancer. Sample: CD4+ or CD8+ T cells sorted from blood, taken in a trial of the OX40 agonist ivuxolimab. V is TRBV28 and J is TRBJ1-2, with D perhaps matching TRBD1 (6 bases). The CDR3 is CASSLRGSYGYTF. In DNA, the CDR3 is TGTGCCAGCAGCCTCAGGGGATCCTATGGCTACACCTTC.